This TCR beta chain originates from a study of cytomegalovirus exposure and HLA in healthy donors. The PCR made use of 60 Vbeta and 13 Jbeta primers. Assay: immunoSEQ multiplex PCR; the TCRdb copy retains only in-frame clones and omits some. The sample shows 90,000 to 130,000 clones, around 83% of them seen only once. V was shortened by 5 bases and J by 3 bases, with 14 bases between the two germline ends. CDR1 SQVTM and CDR2 ANQGSEA come from the germline V gene. This CDR3 region has 13 residues. The chain recombines TRBV29-1 with TRBJ2-7; D perhaps matches TRBD2 (5 bases). Sequences were obtained from PBMCs. The receptor was isolated from a woman in her fifties or sixties in good health and CMV-seropositive. The CDR3 spells CSVRAEGLYEQYF. DNA of the CDR3: TGCAGCGTTCGGGCGGAAGGACTCTACGAGCAGTACTTC.